The 23 T cell receptor beta chains reported below all come from one sample, sequenced in a study of T cells in Graves' hyperthyroidism and ophthalmopathy. RNA transcripts provided the source from which TCR beta CDR3 regions were amplified. First-round RT-PCR targeting the TCR CDR3 was performed with the HTBI primer set. TCRdb reanalysed the multiplex PCR reads using MiXCR and keeps one entry per CDR3 protein. The table lists about 640,000 distinct CDR3 sequences, less than 25% of them singletons. Material for sequencing was blood. The receptor set was obtained from a man between 25 and 39 years old with Graves' ophthalmopathy.

This CDR3 is CASSWAVKGARGYTF. The CDR3 coding sequence is TGTGCCAGCAGTTGGGCCGTAAAGGGGGCGCGAGGCTACACCTTC. The V call is TRBV6-2 or TRBV6-3, the J call TRBJ1-2; 7 bases are shared with TRBD1. J lost 8 bases, V lost 4 bases, and 13 bases had no gene match. From germline, CDR1 is MNHEY and CDR2 SVGEGT. The CDR3 extends over 15 amino acids.

This sequence joins TRBV5-5 and TRBJ2-5, with 10 bases that match TRBD2. Germline assignment: CDR1 SGHKS and CDR2 YYEKEE (reference sequence). The ends lost 0 bases at V and 3 bases at J; junction bases unmatched: 11. The CDR3 runs 18 residues. The CDR3: CASSLGGWRTSGKETQYF. Here the CDR3 DNA reads TGTGCCAGCAGCTTGGGGGGGTGGAGGACTAGCGGAAAAGAGACCCAGTACTTC.

The chain links TRBV6-1 to TRBJ2-5; possible D gene TRBD1, 5 bases. The CDR3 covers 14 residues. Germline assignment: CDR1 MNHNS and CDR2 SASEGT. Trimming left V 4 bases short and J 0 bases short, with 9 bases between. The CDR3 reads CASSAAGYQETQYF. CDR3 nucleotides: TGTGCCAGCAGTGCGGCAGGGTACCAAGAGACCCAGTACTTC.

Regarding this clonotype: Germline and junction disagree at one end, which may indicate a read error. The gene calls are TRBV5-6 and TRBJ2-1, with 9 bases aligning to TRBD2. This CDR3 region has 13 residues. CDR1 is SGHDT and CDR2 is YYEEEE in the germline V gene. CDR3 sequence reads: CAGSLSGSPRQFF. The CDR3 bases are TGTGCCGGCAGCCTTAGCGGGAGCCCTCGGCAGTTCTTC. The complete variable domain, with remaining parts taken from reference TRBV5-6 and TRBJ2-1, reads DAGVTQSPTHLIKTRGQQVTLRCSPKSGHDTVSWYQQALGQGPQFIFQYYEEEERQRGNFPDRFSGHQFPNYSSELNVNALLLGDSALYLCAGSLSGSPRQFFGPGTRLTVL.

This chain uses TRBV7-9 with TRBJ2-7, with a weak D call TRBD2 (6 bases). V lost 4 bases to trimming and J lost 7 bases, with 11 bases between them. The CDR3 is 12 residues long. The germline V gene has CDR1 SEHNR and CDR2 FQNEAQ (reference sequence). As DNA, the CDR3 is TGTGCCAGCAGCTATATAGCGGAAGAGCAGTACTTC. Protein: CASSYIAEEQYF.

This clonotype was seen a handful of times. The V call is TRBV2, the J call TRBJ2-5; no clear D gene. Germline loops: CDR1 SNHLY, CDR2 FYNNEI. This CDR3 comprises 12 residues. V dropped 9 bases and J dropped 2 bases, with 10 bases sitting between them. CDR3 protein: CASNYAQETQYF. The CDR3 coding sequence is TGTGCCAGTAACTACGCACAAGAGACCCAGTACTTC.

A remark on this clonotype: The DNA is left out, because the CDR3 cannot be placed on it with certainty; the CDR3 is given as TCRdb lists it. The rearrangement joins TRBV28 to TRBJ1-2. Germline CDR1 and CDR2: MDHEN and SYDVKM. Counting both end residues, the CDR3 totals 14 amino acids. The CDR3 sequence is CASSSSADTYGYTF.

This clonotype has a handful of counts. J is TRBJ2-1 and V is TRBV12-3 or TRBV12-4; either TRBD1 or TRBD2 may fit D (7 bases each). The CDR3 extends over 19 amino acids. The V and J ends lost 3 bases and 4 bases respectively, with 25 bases between them. This chain's CDR3 is CASSFQRTGIQRGYNEQFF. CDR3 nucleotides: TGTGCCAGCAGTTTTCAGAGGACAGGTATCCAGCGGGGATACAATGAGCAGTTCTTC.

Here the CDR3 reads CAISERGAGVGANVLTF. The CDR3 coding sequence is TGTGCCATCAGTGAAAGGGGCGCGGGGGTGGGGGCCAACGTCCTGACTTTC. The chain combines TRBV10-3 with TRBJ2-6; 7 bases map to TRBD2. Germline values: CDR1 ENHRY, CDR2 SYGVKD. Germline trimming cut 3 bases from V and 4 bases from J; bases unmatched to any gene: 9. The length of the CDR3 is 17 residues.

This clonotype has a handful of counts. V gene TRBV6-5 combines with J gene TRBJ2-3, with a possible D match to TRBD2 (6 bases). The germline V and J ends were trimmed by 2 bases and 3 bases, with 9 bases remaining between them. The CDR3 length is 14 residues. Germline CDR1 MNHEY, CDR2 SVGAGI. The CDR3 DNA reads TGTGCCAGCAGTTACGCGGGATTGACAGATACGCAGTATTTT. Amino acids: CASSYAGLTDTQYF.

In this sample, this clonotype turned up a few times. This rearrangement joins TRBV7-2 to TRBJ1-2; 9 bases are shared with TRBD1. Germline V gene data show CDR1 as SGHTA and CDR2 as FQGNSA. V lost 1 base and J lost 5; bases outside the gene matches: 5. The CDR3 runs 15 residues. CDR3 sequence: CASSLGLGQGYGYTF. Written as DNA, the CDR3 is TGTGCCAGCAGCTTAGGTTTAGGACAGGGGTATGGCTACACCTTC.

There are a few counts of this clonotype. The rearrangement joins TRBV5-1 to TRBJ2-7; D gene ambiguous. Trimming removed 0 bases at V and 2 bases at J, with 6 bases between. Germline CDR1 is SGHRS and CDR2 is YFSETQ. The CDR3 contains 13 residues. Here the CDR3 reads CASSLDQTYEQYF. CDR3 nucleotide sequence: TGCGCCAGCAGCTTGGATCAGACCTACGAGCAGTACTTC.

The chain joins TRBV6-1 to TRBJ2-7, with D perhaps matching TRBD1 (6 bases). The V gene lost 5 bases and the J gene lost 6 bases, with 14 bases spanning the gap. The CDR3 covers 13 residues. Germline CDR1 is MNHNS and CDR2 is SASEGT. The CDR3 loop reads CASSPTGQFEQYF. CDR3 sequence (DNA): TGTGCCAGCAGTCCCACCGGACAGTTCGAGCAGTACTTC.

V and J are TRBV9 and TRBJ2-3, with D possibly matching TRBD1 (5 bases). The CDR3 spans 14 residues. V was cut by 0 bases and J by 5 bases, with 10 bases left in between. Germline V CDR1 and CDR2: SGDLS, YYNGEE. CDR3 DNA: TGTGCCAGCAGCGTAGTAGCAGGGATAGATACGCAGTATTTT. Translation: CASSVVAGIDTQYF.

This clonotype was found a few times. The chain joins TRBV5-1 to TRBJ1-1; no clear D. The CDR3 has 15 residues. Trimming pared 3 bases from V and 2 bases from J, leaving 14 bases between. Germline V gene sequence: CDR1 SGHRS, CDR2 YFSETQ. The CDR3 region is CASSSSWAGNTEAFF. The CDR3, as DNA: TGCGCCAGCAGCTCCTCTTGGGCGGGAAACACTGAAGCTTTCTTT. The full variable domain, completed using reference TRBV5-1 and TRBJ1-1, is KAGVTQTPRYLIKTRGQQVTLSCSPISGHRSVSWYQQTPGQGLQFLFEYFSETQRNKGNFPGRFSGRQFSNSRSEMNVSTLELGDSALYLCASSSSWAGNTEAFFGQGTRLTVV.

This clonotype came up many times. The rearrangement links TRBV7-9 to TRBJ2-3; D gene uncertain. V lost 5 bases and J 4 bases, leaving 10 bases between the germline ends. CDR1 and CDR2 (germline): SEHNR, FQNEAQ (reference sequence). This CDR3 spans 13 amino acids. CDR3 sequence: CASSIPPPDTQYF. The CDR3 nucleotides read TGTGCCAGCAGCATCCCACCCCCAGATACGCAGTATTTT. Drawing the rest from reference TRBV7-9 and TRBJ2-3, the complete variable domain is DTGVSQNPRHKITKRGQNVTFRCDPISEHNRLYWYRQTLGQGPEFLTYFQNEAQLEKSRLLSDRFSAERPKGSFSTLEIQRTEQGDSAMYLCASSIPPPDTQYFGPGTRLTVL.

The chain employs TRBV6-5 and TRBJ2-5; D gene unclear. The CDR3 has 15 residues. Trimming pared 2 bases from V and 2 bases from J, leaving 12 bases between. Germline V gene data show CDR1 as MNHEY and CDR2 as SVGAGI. The CDR3 protein is CASSYHGPEQETQYF. CDR3 sequence (DNA): TGTGCCAGCAGTTACCATGGACCCGAACAAGAGACCCAGTACTTC.

This clonotype was recorded many times. The genes are TRBV7-8 and TRBJ2-7; no reliable D call. From germline, CDR1 is SGHVS and CDR2 FQNEAQ. V was clipped by 1 base and J by 0 bases, with 16 bases between them. The CDR3 spans 17 residues. This CDR3 reads CASSLDGSRAPSYEQYF. Here the CDR3 DNA reads TGTGCCAGCAGCTTAGATGGTAGTCGGGCCCCCTCCTACGAGCAGTACTTC.

The rearrangement links TRBV18 to TRBJ2-5, with D unclear. The germline CDR1 and CDR2 sequences are KGHSH and LQKENI. This CDR3 region has 12 residues. V was pared by 0 bases and J by 5 bases, with 4 bases between. The CDR3 here is CASSPPKETQYF. CDR3 nucleotide sequence: TGTGCCAGCTCACCACCGAAGGAGACCCAGTACTTC.

This clonotype has a handful of counts. This chain connects TRBV4-2 to TRBJ1-6, with D possibly TRBD1 on 5 matching bases. This CDR3 is 17 amino acids long. Germline V gene lookup returns CDR1 LGHNA and CDR2 YNFKEQ. The ends were cut back, 0 bases at V and 4 bases at J, with 13 bases in the middle. In DNA, the CDR3 is TGTGCCAGCAGCCAAGAGGTTCGGGCAGGGTATAATTCACCCCTCCACTTT. It codes for CASSQEVRAGYNSPLHF.

This clonotype appeared many times. The genes are TRBV6-2 or TRBV6-3 and TRBJ2-1; 14 bases fit TRBD2. CDR3 length: 17 amino acids. Trimming at V came to 6 bases and at J to 6 bases, leaving 10 bases not matched to a gene. Germline V gene sequence: CDR1 MNHEY, CDR2 SVGEGT. The chain's CDR3 is CASRGLAGVGLGNEQFF. The DNA of the CDR3 is TGTGCCAGCAGGGGACTAGCGGGAGTCGGGCTCGGCAATGAGCAGTTCTTC.

This clonotype was seen repeatedly, ten times or more. Here the CDR3 reads CATSRDERNLYF. In nucleotides, the CDR3 is TGTGCCACCAGCAGAGATGAACGGAATTTGTACTTC. This chain uses TRBV15 with TRBJ2-5, with no clear D. The CDR3 is 12 residues long. Germline-derived CDR1 and CDR2 are LNHNV and YYDKDF (reference sequence). V dropped 0 bases and J dropped 13 bases, with 12 bases sitting between them.

In this sample, this clonotype turned up many times. The chain couples TRBV12-3 or TRBV12-4 to TRBJ2-7, with 11 bases matching TRBD2. The CDR3 covers 14 residues. The trim removed 6 bases at V and 0 bases at J, leaving 1 base unmatched. Here the CDR3 reads CASRTSGSSYEQYF. Here the CDR3 DNA reads TGTGCCAGCAGAACTAGCGGGAGCTCCTACGAGCAGTACTTC.